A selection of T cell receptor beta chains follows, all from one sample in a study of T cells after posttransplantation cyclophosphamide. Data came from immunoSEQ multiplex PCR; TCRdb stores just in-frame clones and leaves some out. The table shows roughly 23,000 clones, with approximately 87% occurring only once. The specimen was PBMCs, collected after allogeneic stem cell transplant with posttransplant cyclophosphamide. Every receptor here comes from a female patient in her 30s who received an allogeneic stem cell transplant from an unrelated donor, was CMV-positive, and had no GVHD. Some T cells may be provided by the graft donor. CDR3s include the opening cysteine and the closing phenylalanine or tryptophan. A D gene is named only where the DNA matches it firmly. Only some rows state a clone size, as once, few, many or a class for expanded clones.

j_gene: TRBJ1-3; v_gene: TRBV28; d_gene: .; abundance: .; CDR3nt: TGTGCCAGCAGTTTATGGAAACGGGGTTCTGGAAACACCATATATTTT; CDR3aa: CASSLWKRGSGNTIYF
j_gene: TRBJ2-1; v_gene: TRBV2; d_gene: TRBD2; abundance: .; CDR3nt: TGTGTAAGCAAGGGTGGCGGACTAGCGGGCAGAGACAATGAGCAGTTCTTC; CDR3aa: CVSKGGGLAGRDNEQFF
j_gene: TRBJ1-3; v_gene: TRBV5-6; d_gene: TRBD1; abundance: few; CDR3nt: TGTGCCAGCAGCCCGCCGGGACAGGGAACCGGAAACACCATATATTTT; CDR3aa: CASSPPGQGTGNTIYF
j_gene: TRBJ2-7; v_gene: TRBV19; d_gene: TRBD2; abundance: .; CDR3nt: TGTGCCAGTAGTGTGTGGACGGGAGGAGACGAGCAGTACTTC; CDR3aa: CASSVWTGGDEQYF
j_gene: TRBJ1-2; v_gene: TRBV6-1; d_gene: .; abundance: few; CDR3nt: TGTGCCAGCAGTGAATGGGGAGGGGGGGGTTATGGCTACACCTTC; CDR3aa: CASSEWGGGGYGYTF
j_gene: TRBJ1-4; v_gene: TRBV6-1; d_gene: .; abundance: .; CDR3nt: TGTGCCAGCAGTGAGGGAGGGGTAATAAATGAAAAACTGTTTTTT; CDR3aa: CASSEGGVINEKLFF
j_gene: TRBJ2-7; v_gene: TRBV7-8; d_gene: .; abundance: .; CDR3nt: TGTGCCAGCAGCTTATACTGGGGCGACGAGCAGTACTTC; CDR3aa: CASSLYWGDEQYF
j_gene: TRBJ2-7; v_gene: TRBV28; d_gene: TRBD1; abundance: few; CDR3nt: TGTGCCAGCAGTTTCCGGGACAGGGGAAACGAGCAGTACTTC; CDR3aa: CASSFRDRGNEQYF
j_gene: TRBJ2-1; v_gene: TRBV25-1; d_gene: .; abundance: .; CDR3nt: TGTGCCAGCGGACGAACAGGGACGATAGGGGGTGAGCAGTTCTTC; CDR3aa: CASGRTGTIGGEQFF
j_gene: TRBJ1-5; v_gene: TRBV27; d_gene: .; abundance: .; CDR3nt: TGTGCCAGCAGTCCCACGACAGGCATACCCTATCAGCCCCAGCATTTT; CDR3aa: CASSPTTGIPYQPQHF
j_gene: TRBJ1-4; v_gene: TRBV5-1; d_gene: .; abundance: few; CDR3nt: TGCGCCAGCAGCTCCCTAGACGGGGGGCCAGAAAAACTGTTTTTT; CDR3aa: CASSSLDGGPEKLFF
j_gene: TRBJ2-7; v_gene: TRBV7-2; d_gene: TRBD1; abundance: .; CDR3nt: TGTGCCAGCAGTTGGACAGGAGGCTCCTACGAGCAGTACTTC; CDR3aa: CASSWTGGSYEQYF
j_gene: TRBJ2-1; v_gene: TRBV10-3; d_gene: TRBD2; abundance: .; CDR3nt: TGTGCCACCGAGTACGGACGGGGGGTCTCCTACAATGAGCAGTTCTTC; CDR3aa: CATEYGRGVSYNEQFF
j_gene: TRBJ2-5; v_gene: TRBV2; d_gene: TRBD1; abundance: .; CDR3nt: TGTGCCAGCAGTGGAGGGACAGGGCAAGAGACCCAGTACTTC; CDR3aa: CASSGGTGQETQYF
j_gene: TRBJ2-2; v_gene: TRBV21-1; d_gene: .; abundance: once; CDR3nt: TGTGCCAGCAGCAAACAGCCGGGACTAGCGGGGGGGCCCGCTCGAGACACCGGGGAGCTGTTTTTT; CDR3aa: CASSKQPGLAGGPARDTGELFF
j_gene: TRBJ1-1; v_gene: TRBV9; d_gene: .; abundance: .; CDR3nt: TGTGCCAGCAGCCCCCGCGAGGTCCGCCGAGGCACTGAAGCTTTCTTT; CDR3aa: CASSPREVRRGTEAFF
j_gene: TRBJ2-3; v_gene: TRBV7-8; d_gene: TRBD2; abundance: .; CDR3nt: TGTGCCAGCAGCTTAGCGCCCCCATTAGCGGGGGCCACAGATACGCAGTATTTT; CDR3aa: CASSLAPPLAGATDTQYF
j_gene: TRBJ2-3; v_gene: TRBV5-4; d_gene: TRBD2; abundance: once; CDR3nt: TGTGCCAGCAGCCAAGGGACTAGCCGAAGCACAGATACGCAGTATTTT; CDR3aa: CASSQGTSRSTDTQYF
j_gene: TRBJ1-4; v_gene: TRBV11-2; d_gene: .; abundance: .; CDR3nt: TGTGCCAGCAGCGGCAGGGGAGCAACTAATGAAAAACTGTTTTTT; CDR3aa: CASSGRGATNEKLFF
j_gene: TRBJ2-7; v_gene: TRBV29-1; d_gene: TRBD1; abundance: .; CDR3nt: TGCAGCGTCTCGGGACAGTCCTACGAGCAGTACTTC; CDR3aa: CSVSGQSYEQYF
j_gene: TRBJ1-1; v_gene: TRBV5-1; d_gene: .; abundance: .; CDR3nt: TGCGCCAGCAGCTTCGACACACCGACTGAAGCTTTCTTT; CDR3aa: CASSFDTPTEAFF
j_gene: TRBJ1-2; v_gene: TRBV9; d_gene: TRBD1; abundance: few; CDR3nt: TGTGCCAGCAGCGTCGGGACAGGGAGCCTCTATGGCTACACCTTC; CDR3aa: CASSVGTGSLYGYTF
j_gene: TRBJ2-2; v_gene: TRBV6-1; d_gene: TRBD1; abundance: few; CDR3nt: TGTGCCAGCAGCTCGGACAGGGCACTCGGGGAGCTGTTTTTT; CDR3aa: CASSSDRALGELFF
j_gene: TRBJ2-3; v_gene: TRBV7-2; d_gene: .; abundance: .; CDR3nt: TGTGCCAGCAGCCCGCAGTCCGCAGATACGCAGTATTTT; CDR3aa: CASSPQSADTQYF
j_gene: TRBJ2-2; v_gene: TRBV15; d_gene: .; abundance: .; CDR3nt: TGTGCCACCAGCAGTCGGACAGACACCGGGGAGCTGTTTTTT; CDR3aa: CATSSRTDTGELFF
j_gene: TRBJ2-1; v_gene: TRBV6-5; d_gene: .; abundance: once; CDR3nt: TGTGCCAGCAGTTACTCGGGGGCCCTCTACAATGAGCAGTTCTTC; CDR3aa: CASSYSGALYNEQFF
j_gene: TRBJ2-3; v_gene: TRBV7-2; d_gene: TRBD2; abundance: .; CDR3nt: TGTGCCAGCAGCTTAGGGGGACTAATCCCAGATACGCAGTATTTT; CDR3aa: CASSLGGLIPDTQYF
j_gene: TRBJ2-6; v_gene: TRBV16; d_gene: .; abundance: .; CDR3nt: TGTGCCAGCAGCCAATACGTCAGGGGAATCACTGGGGCCAACGTCCTGACTTTC; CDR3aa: CASSQYVRGITGANVLTF
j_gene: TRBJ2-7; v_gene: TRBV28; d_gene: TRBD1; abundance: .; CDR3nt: TGTGCCAGCAGTTTAGAGGGACAGGGGGCGAGTGAGCAGTACTTC; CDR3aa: CASSLEGQGASEQYF
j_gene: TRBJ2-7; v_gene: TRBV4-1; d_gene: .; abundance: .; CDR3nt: TGCGCCAGCAGCCATTGGGACAAGCCTCCCATCGAGCAGTACTTC; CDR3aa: CASSHWDKPPIEQYF
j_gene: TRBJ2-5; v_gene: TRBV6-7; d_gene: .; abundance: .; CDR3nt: TGTGCCAGCAGGCCCCTAGCGATCCAAGAGACCCAGTACTTC; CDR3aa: CASRPLAIQETQYF
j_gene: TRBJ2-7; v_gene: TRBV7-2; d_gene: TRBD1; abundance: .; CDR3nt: TGTGCCAGCAGCCCCCAGGGGGTGGATTACGAGCAGTACTTC; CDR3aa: CASSPQGVDYEQYF
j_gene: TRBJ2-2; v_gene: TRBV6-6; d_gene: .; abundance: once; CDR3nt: TGTGCCAGCAGTCAGTACCGCCTCGCCGGGGAGCTGTTTTTT; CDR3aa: CASSQYRLAGELFF
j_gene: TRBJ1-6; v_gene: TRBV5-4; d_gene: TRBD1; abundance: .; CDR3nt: TGTGCCAGCAGCTGGGGACAGGGAACGAATTCACCCCTCCACTTT; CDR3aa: CASSWGQGTNSPLHF
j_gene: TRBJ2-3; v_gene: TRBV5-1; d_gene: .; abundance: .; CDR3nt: TGCGCCAGCAGCTTAGGGGGGGATCGAACAGATACGCAGTATTTT; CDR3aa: CASSLGGDRTDTQYF
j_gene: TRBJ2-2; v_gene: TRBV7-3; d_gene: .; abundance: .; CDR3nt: TGTGCCAGCAGCCCAGGACTCACCGGGGAGCTGTTTTTT; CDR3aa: CASSPGLTGELFF
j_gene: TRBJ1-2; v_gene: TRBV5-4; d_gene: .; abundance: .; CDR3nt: TGTGCCAGCAGCTTGGACAGCAACTATGGCTACACCTTC; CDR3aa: CASSLDSNYGYTF
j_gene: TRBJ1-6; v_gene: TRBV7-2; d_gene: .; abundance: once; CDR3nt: TGTGCCAGCAGCTTAGTCGAGGTTTTTAATTCACCCCTCCACTTT; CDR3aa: CASSLVEVFNSPLHF
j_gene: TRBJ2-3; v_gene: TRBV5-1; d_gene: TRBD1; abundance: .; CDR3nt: TGCGCCAGCAGCCCGGGGGCGGGGACAGGGGGCACAGATACGCAGTATTTT; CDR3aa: CASSPGAGTGGTDTQYF